The 25 T cell receptor beta chains reported below all come from one sample, sequenced in a study of cytomegalovirus exposure and HLA in healthy donors. Libraries were prepared by immunoSEQ multiplex PCR; TCRdb keeps only in-frame clonotypes and omits some of them. The data show tens of thousands of clones, 70% to 90% seen once. The sample consisted of PBMCs. The receptor source for this set is a woman between 18 and 29 years old in good health and CMV-seropositive.

The chain couples TRBV6-5 to TRBJ1-1, with D hard to call. The CDR3 has 13 residues. V lost 6 bases to trimming and J lost 0 bases, with 8 bases between them. CDR1 and CDR2 (germline): MNHEY, SVGAGI. The CDR3 DNA is TGTGCCAGCAGACAGATGCTGAACACTGAAGCTTTCTTT. As protein: CASRQMLNTEAFF.

The gene calls are TRBV9 and TRBJ2-1, with 12 nucleotides matching TRBD2. From germline, CDR1 is SGDLS and CDR2 YYNGEE. The CDR3 is made up of 15 amino acids. Unmatched junction bases numbered 9, after V lost 4 bases and J lost 10 bases. The CDR3 here is CASSKLPSGREEQFF. The CDR3 nucleotides are TGTGCCAGCAGCAAATTGCCTAGCGGGAGGGAAGAGCAGTTCTTC.

J is TRBJ2-1 and V is TRBV19, with 13 bases matching TRBD2. The V gene's germline CDR1 is LNHDA and CDR2 SQIVND (reference sequence). The V and J ends lost 3 bases and 4 bases, in that order; junction bases with no gene match: 9. The CDR3 is made up of 18 amino acids. The CDR3 loop is CASSIGTSGAAFYNEQFF. The CDR3 nucleotides are TGTGCCAGTAGTATTGGGACTAGCGGGGCCGCATTTTACAATGAGCAGTTCTTC.

The V and J genes are TRBV5-3 and TRBJ1-4; 7 nucleotides agree with TRBD1. TRBV5-3 is known as an ORF, though its function is uncertain. CDR3 length: 16 amino acids. V lost 0 bases and J lost 7; bases outside the gene matches: 9. The CDR3 reads CARSLAQGGPLEKLFF. As DNA, the CDR3 is TGTGCCAGAAGCTTGGCCCAGGGGGGACCTCTTGAAAAACTGTTTTTT.

This rearrangement joins TRBV11-1 to TRBJ2-7; the D is unclear. The CDR3 covers 13 residues. With 2 bases removed from V and 3 bases from J, the gap between germline ends came to 8 bases. Per germline, CDR1 SGHAT and CDR2 FQDESV (reference sequence). The CDR3 bases are TGTGCCAGCAGCTTATCTGAGCTCTACGAGCAGTACTTC. Protein sequence: CASSLSELYEQYF. Together with reference TRBV11-1 and TRBJ2-7, the CDR3 gives the full variable domain: EAEVAQSPRYKITEKSQAVAFWCDPISGHATLYWYRQILGQGPELLVQFQDESVVDDSQLPKDRFSAERLKGVDSTLKIQPAELGDSAMYLCASSLSELYEQYFGPGTRLTVT.

The J gene is TRBJ2-7, the V gene TRBV7-9, with 10 nucleotides matching TRBD1. Germline CDR1 and CDR2: SEHNR and FQNEAQ (reference sequence). The CDR3 has 18 amino acids. The V gene end was trimmed by 1 base and the J gene end by 1 base; junction bases not matched to a gene: 10. The CDR3 sequence: CASSLDGTGVIRSYEQYF. Written as DNA, the CDR3 is TGTGCCAGCAGCTTAGATGGGACAGGGGTCATTAGATCCTACGAGCAGTACTTC.

The genes are TRBV19 and TRBJ2-1; 14 bases agree with TRBD2. The CDR3 totals 17 residues. Trimming at V came to 5 bases and at J to 4 bases, leaving 7 bases not matched to a gene. CDR1 is LNHDA, CDR2 SQIVND, per germline (reference sequence). In DNA, the CDR3 is TGTGCCAGTAGTGTCCGACTAGCGGGAGGGAGATACAATGAGCAGTTCTTC. It specifies CASSVRLAGGRYNEQFF.

This chain joins TRBV28 and TRBJ2-5; D uncertain. Germline V gene data show CDR1 as MDHEN and CDR2 as SYDVKM. The CDR3 is 14 amino acids. V lost 3 bases, J lost 2 bases, and 10 bases lay in between. CDR3 residues: CASSLVQSQETQYF. DNA of the CDR3: TGTGCCAGCAGTTTGGTACAGTCACAAGAGACCCAGTACTTC.

This chain connects TRBV19 to TRBJ2-7; 7 nucleotides agree with TRBD1. The germline gives CDR1 LNHDA, CDR2 SQIVND (reference sequence). The CDR3 is 16 residues long. V lost 4 bases and J lost 3; bases outside the gene matches: 12. CDR3 DNA sequence: TGTGCCAGTAGTACCCAACGGACAGGCTACCTCTACGAGCAGTACTTC. It codes for CASSTQRTGYLYEQYF.

The J gene is TRBJ2-3, the V gene TRBV19; 12 nucleotides line up with TRBD1. After removal of 6 bases from V and 6 bases from J, the junction contained 7 bases not matched to a gene. Germline CDR1 LNHDA, CDR2 SQIVND (reference sequence). The CDR3 contains 15 residues. The CDR3 DNA sequence: TGTGCCAGTAGAGGGGACAGGGGGCTGCTGGATACGCAGTATTTT. This encodes CASRGDRGLLDTQYF.

The V and J genes are TRBV19 and TRBJ1-1; no firm D call. Germline V gene data show CDR1 as LNHDA and CDR2 as SQIVND (reference sequence). CDR3 size: 13 residues. Trimming removed 7 bases from V and 0 bases from J, with 9 bases in between. CDR3: CASMRKVNTEAFF. The CDR3 coding sequence is TGTGCCAGTATGAGGAAGGTGAACACTGAAGCTTTCTTT.

The chain carries TRBV2 and TRBJ1-3; 7 nucleotides align to TRBD1. The ends lost 5 bases at V and 0 bases at J; junction bases unmatched: 4. The germline V gene encodes CDR1 SNHLY and CDR2 FYNNEI. The CDR3 runs to 15 residues. The CDR3 here is CASSQQGYSGNTIYF. The CDR3 DNA sequence: TGTGCCAGCAGTCAACAGGGGTACTCTGGAAACACCATATATTTT.

This chain links TRBV18 with TRBJ1-1; 8 bases are shared with TRBD1. Germline CDR1 KGHSH, CDR2 LQKENI. The J segment lost 1 base and the V segment lost 2 bases, leaving 3 bases of the junction unmatched. The CDR3 contains 15 residues. The CDR3 DNA sequence: TGTGCCAGCTCACCAAAGGACAGGGAGAACACTGAAGCTTTCTTT. Its translation is CASSPKDRENTEAFF.

The chain uses TRBV4-1 and TRBJ2-1; TRBD2 matches 9 bases. CDR3 length equals 14 residues. V lost 4 bases and J lost 5; bases outside the gene matches: 3. Germline loops: CDR1 MGHRA, CDR2 YSYEKL. The CDR3 DNA sequence: TGCGCCAGCAGCCCTAGCGGGGCGAACAATGAGCAGTTCTTC. Amino acids: CASSPSGANNEQFF.

The rearrangement uses TRBV7-2 and TRBJ2-2; no reliable D call. The CDR3 consists of 12 residues. V lost 5 bases, J lost 5 bases, and 6 bases lay in between. Germline-derived CDR1 and CDR2 are SGHTA and FQGNSA. DNA of the CDR3: TGTGCCAGCAGCCAGTTGACCGGGGAGCTGTTTTTT. Protein product: CASSQLTGELFF.

V gene TRBV6-1 combines with J gene TRBJ1-3, with no clear D. This CDR3 is 14 amino acids long. V was trimmed by 2 bases and J by 1 base, leaving 6 bases between them. Germline V gene lookup returns CDR1 MNHNS and CDR2 SASEGT. The DNA of the CDR3 is TGTGCCAGCAGTGAAACAGAATCTGGAAACACCATATATTTT. Protein sequence: CASSETESGNTIYF.

The chain couples TRBV10-1 to TRBJ2-3; TRBD2 is a possible D gene (5 bases). V lost 3 bases and J 4 bases, leaving 14 bases between the germline ends. Germline CDR1 reads WNHNN; CDR2 reads SYGVQD (reference sequence). This CDR3 is built from 15 residues. Written as DNA, the CDR3 is TGCGCCAGCAGTGACTCCCGGGGTAACGCAGATACGCAGTATTTT. This gives the protein CASSDSRGNADTQYF.

The J gene is TRBJ2-2, the V gene TRBV28; possibly TRBD2 for D (5 bases). Trimming removed 7 bases at V and 6 bases at J, with 15 bases between. Germline V gives CDR1 MDHEN, CDR2 SYDVKM. This CDR3 spans 14 amino acids. The CDR3 loop is CASKTSGEAGELFF. The DNA for the CDR3 is TGTGCCAGCAAAACGTCCGGGGAAGCCGGGGAGCTGTTTTTT. Full variable domain (outside the CDR3, taken from reference TRBV28 and TRBJ2-2): DVKVTQSSRYLVKRTGEKVFLECVQDMDHENMFWYRQDPGLGLRLIYFSYDVKMKEKGDIPEGYSVSREKKERFSLILESASTNQTSMYLCASKTSGEAGELFFGEGSRLTVL.

This clone was counted once. The rearrangement links TRBV11-2 to TRBJ2-7; D is ambiguous. Trimming removed 5 bases from V and 4 bases from J, with 9 bases in between. The CDR3 runs to 12 residues. CDR1 is SGHAT and CDR2 is FQNNGV in the germline V gene. CDR3 sequence reads: CASSALSYEQYF. In DNA, the CDR3 is TGTGCCAGCAGCGCCCTCAGTTACGAGCAGTACTTC.

This chain uses TRBV27 with TRBJ2-1; no reliable D call. The CDR3 is 16 amino acids. Between the trimmed V and J ends, which lost 6 bases and 0 bases, there was a span of 15 bases. Germline V gives CDR1 MNHEY, CDR2 SMNVEV (reference sequence). CDR3 protein: CASSFSPLGSYNEQFF. The DNA for the CDR3 is TGTGCCAGCAGCTTTTCTCCCCTCGGCTCCTACAATGAGCAGTTCTTC.

This chain joins TRBV19 and TRBJ2-2, with TRBD1 matching over 11 bases. Germline V gene data show CDR1 as LNHDA and CDR2 as SQIVND (reference sequence). The V segment lost 5 bases and the J segment 4 bases; nucleotides outside the gene matches: 3. The CDR3 spans 15 residues. The CDR3 region has the DNA TGTGCCAGTAGTCGGACAGGGGGCCCCACCGGGGAGCTGTTTTTT. Translation: CASSRTGGPTGELFF.

V is TRBV4-1 and J is TRBJ2-5; no firm D call. V lost 1 base and J 1 base, leaving 10 bases between the germline ends. The CDR3 length is 15 residues. The germline V gene has CDR1 MGHRA and CDR2 YSYEKL. As DNA, the CDR3 is TGCGCCAGCAGCCAAGTGGGCCTCTTCCAAGAGACCCAGTACTTC. Its translation: CASSQVGLFQETQYF.

With regard to this clone: The junction and the germline gene differ at one end; a read error may be behind it. The V call is TRBV7-7, the J call TRBJ2-7, with 9 bases lining up with TRBD1. The CDR3 consists of 15 residues. The germline gives CDR1 SSHAT, CDR2 FNYEAQ (reference sequence). The CDR3 DNA reads as TGTGCTAGCAGCAGGACCGGGACAGGGTTCTACGAGCAGTACTTC. It yields the protein CASSRTGTGFYEQYF.

The chain recombines TRBV5-8 with TRBJ1-2; possible D gene TRBD1, 5 bases. The length of the CDR3 is 13 residues. V lost 4 bases and J lost 6, with 13 bases in between. In germline, CDR1 is SGHTS, CDR2 YDEGEE. The CDR3 DNA reads TGTGCCAGCAGCCGGCAGGGAACGGATGGCTACACCTTC. The encoded protein is CASSRQGTDGYTF.

The rearrangement uses TRBV5-4 and TRBJ2-5; 11 bases align to TRBD1. The germline gives CDR1 SGHNT, CDR2 YYREEE (reference sequence). This CDR3 contains 14 residues. V lost 5 bases to trimming and J lost 5 bases; unmatched junction nucleotides: 5. CDR3 nucleotide sequence: TGTGCCAGCAGAAGGACAGGGGGCGTGGAGACCCAGTACTTC. This translates into CASRRTGGVETQYF.